This is a list of T cell receptor beta chains from one sample in a study of blood T cells in healthy people across ages. TCRdb processed the 5' RACE reads anew with MiXCR; each CDR3 protein has one entry. Here the sample spans around 780,000 distinct CDR3 sequences, approximately 60% being singletons. Sequences were obtained from blood. These receptors all come from a man aged 35-49 years in good health. CDR3s include the opening cysteine and the closing phenylalanine or tryptophan. Fields, in order: J gene, clone size, D gene, CDR3 length, V gene, CDR3 protein, CDR3 DNA. A D gene is named only where the DNA matches it firmly. The size field is filled for only some rows; it gives once, few, many or a size class.

j_call: TRBJ2-7; clone_size: -; d_call: -; cdr3_length: 16; v_call: TRBV20-1; cdr3_aa: CSAISQGRSSYNEQYF; cdr3_nt: TGCAGTGCTATCTCCCAGGGGAGAAGTTCCTACAATGAGCAGTACTTC
j_call: TRBJ2-1; clone_size: -; d_call: TRBD2; cdr3_length: 15; v_call: TRBV27; cdr3_aa: CASSFSSGGYNEQFF; cdr3_nt: TGTGCCAGCAGTTTCTCGAGCGGGGGGTACAATGAGCAGTTCTTC
j_call: TRBJ1-2; clone_size: -; d_call: -; cdr3_length: 15; v_call: TRBV12-3/TRBV12-4; cdr3_aa: CASSLRKNLNYGYTF; cdr3_nt: TGTGCCAGCAGTTTACGGAAGAATTTAAACTATGGCTACACCTTC
j_call: TRBJ2-3; clone_size: -; d_call: TRBD2; cdr3_length: 16; v_call: TRBV7-3; cdr3_aa: CASSTSSGGGTDTQYF; cdr3_nt: TGTGCCAGCAGCACATCTAGCGGGGGGGGCACAGATACGCAGTATTTT
j_call: TRBJ2-7; clone_size: few; d_call: -; cdr3_length: 14; v_call: TRBV2; cdr3_aa: CASQGIGSSYEQYF; cdr3_nt: TGTGCCAGTCAGGGGATAGGAAGCTCCTACGAGCAGTACTTC
j_call: TRBJ2-7; clone_size: -; d_call: -; cdr3_length: 16; v_call: TRBV6-2/TRBV6-3; cdr3_aa: CASVPPGGDGTYEQYF; cdr3_nt: TGTGCCAGCGTTCCTCCAGGAGGGGATGGGACCTACGAGCAGTACTTC
j_call: TRBJ2-5; clone_size: -; d_call: TRBD2; cdr3_length: 16; v_call: TRBV9; cdr3_aa: CASSPTTGLAGYEQYF; cdr3_nt: TGTGCCAGCAGCCCAACTACCGGCCTAGCGGGGTATGAGCAGTACTTC
j_call: TRBJ1-5; clone_size: -; d_call: TRBD1; cdr3_length: 14; v_call: TRBV2; cdr3_aa: CASSWQGEGQPQHF; cdr3_nt: TGTGCCAGCAGTTGGCAGGGGGAGGGTCAGCCCCAGCATTTT
j_call: TRBJ1-2; clone_size: few; d_call: -; cdr3_length: 16; v_call: TRBV2; cdr3_aa: CASTRDTEFWDYGYTF; cdr3_nt: TGTGCCAGCACCCGGGACACCGAATTCTGGGACTATGGCTACACCTTC
j_call: TRBJ2-2; clone_size: -; d_call: -; cdr3_length: 13; v_call: TRBV6-2/TRBV6-3; cdr3_aa: CASGTSRNGELFF; cdr3_nt: TGTGCCAGCGGGACCTCAAGGAACGGGGAGCTGTTTTTT
j_call: TRBJ2-3; clone_size: once; d_call: TRBD1; cdr3_length: 17; v_call: TRBV5-1; cdr3_aa: CASSSEPGQGFSDTQYF; cdr3_nt: TGCGCCAGCAGCTCGGAACCGGGACAGGGCTTCTCAGATACGCAGTATTTT
j_call: TRBJ1-1; clone_size: -; d_call: TRBD1; cdr3_length: 13; v_call: TRBV6-6; cdr3_aa: CASKDRDYTEAFF; cdr3_nt: TGTGCCAGCAAGGACAGGGACTACACTGAAGCTTTCTTT
j_call: TRBJ2-3; clone_size: -; d_call: -; cdr3_length: 14; v_call: TRBV10-3; cdr3_aa: CAISAGASTDTQYF; cdr3_nt: TGTGCCATCAGTGCAGGGGCTAGCACAGATACGCAGTATTTT
j_call: TRBJ2-2; clone_size: -; d_call: -; cdr3_length: 15; v_call: TRBV5-1; cdr3_aa: CASSLGGQNTGELFF; cdr3_nt: TGCGCCAGCAGCTTAGGGGGACAGAACACCGGGGAGCTGTTTTTT
j_call: TRBJ1-6; clone_size: -; d_call: -; cdr3_length: 15; v_call: TRBV12-3/TRBV12-4; cdr3_aa: CASSPRAGRNSPLHF; cdr3_nt: TGTGCCAGCAGCCCGAGGGCAGGGAGAAATTCACCCCTCCACTTT
j_call: TRBJ2-1; clone_size: -; d_call: TRBD2; cdr3_length: 16; v_call: TRBV4-3; cdr3_aa: CASSQEAGGRYNEQFF; cdr3_nt: TGCGCCAGCAGCCAGGAAGCGGGAGGGAGATACAATGAGCAGTTCTTC
j_call: TRBJ2-4; clone_size: -; d_call: -; cdr3_length: 12; v_call: TRBV29-1; cdr3_aa: CSVGTDADIQYF; cdr3_nt: TGCAGCGTTGGGACGGATGCAGACATTCAGTACTTC
j_call: TRBJ2-5; clone_size: -; d_call: -; cdr3_length: 15; v_call: TRBV7-2; cdr3_aa: CASSPRSGGRETQYF; cdr3_nt: TGTGCCAGCAGCCCACGTTCAGGAGGGCGCGAGACCCAGTATTTC
j_call: TRBJ2-7; clone_size: -; d_call: -; cdr3_length: 19; v_call: TRBV6-2/TRBV6-3; cdr3_aa: CASSYSKAGPPSWVYEQYF; cdr3_nt: TGTGCCAGCAGTTACTCGAAAGCAGGTCCCCCCAGCTGGGTATACGAGCAGTACTTC
j_call: TRBJ2-5; clone_size: -; d_call: -; cdr3_length: 13; v_call: TRBV29-1; cdr3_aa: CSAAEGGAETQYF; cdr3_nt: TGCAGCGCCGCCGAGGGCGGAGCAGAGACCCAGTACTTC
j_call: TRBJ2-3; clone_size: once; d_call: TRBD2; cdr3_length: 15; v_call: TRBV24-1; cdr3_aa: CATSAPSGRTDTQYF; cdr3_nt: TGTGCCACCAGTGCGCCTAGCGGACGCACAGATACGCAGTATTTT
j_call: TRBJ2-1; clone_size: -; d_call: TRBD2; cdr3_length: 15; v_call: TRBV15; cdr3_aa: CATRPSGDLYNEQFF; cdr3_nt: TGTGCCACCAGACCTAGCGGGGACTTGTACAATGAGCAGTTCTTC
j_call: TRBJ1-2; clone_size: -; d_call: -; cdr3_length: 13; v_call: TRBV2; cdr3_aa: CASGGEINYGYTF; cdr3_nt: TGTGCCAGCGGGGGGGAGATTAACTATGGCTACACCTTC
j_call: TRBJ2-7; clone_size: -; d_call: -; cdr3_length: 14; v_call: TRBV7-9; cdr3_aa: CASSLRTARGEQYF; cdr3_nt: TGTGCCAGCAGCTTAAGGACAGCTCGAGGCGAGCAGTACTTC
j_call: TRBJ1-2; clone_size: few; d_call: -; cdr3_length: 17; v_call: TRBV4-2; cdr3_aa: CASSQDEGSGNNYGYTF; cdr3_nt: TGTGCCAGCAGCCAAGATGAAGGGTCGGGGAATAACTATGGCTACACCTTC
j_call: TRBJ2-7; clone_size: few; d_call: -; cdr3_length: 12; v_call: TRBV7-2; cdr3_aa: CASSPRLYEQYF; cdr3_nt: TGTGCCAGCAGCCCTCGGCTTTACGAGCAGTACTTC
j_call: TRBJ2-6; clone_size: -; d_call: -; cdr3_length: 16; v_call: TRBV15; cdr3_aa: CATSRGQASGANVLTF; cdr3_nt: TGTGCCACCAGCAGAGGTCAGGCGTCCGGGGCCAACGTCCTGACTTTC
j_call: TRBJ2-5; clone_size: -; d_call: -; cdr3_length: 13; v_call: TRBV9; cdr3_aa: CASSVREGETQYF; cdr3_nt: TGTGCCAGCAGCGTAAGAGAGGGAGAGACCCAGTACTTC
j_call: TRBJ2-7; clone_size: -; d_call: -; cdr3_length: 15; v_call: TRBV5-1; cdr3_aa: CASSLVPRSSYEQYF; cdr3_nt: TGCGCCAGCAGCTTGGTCCCTAGGAGCTCCTACGAGCAGTACTTC